The 13 T cell receptor beta chains given below trace back to one sample, sequenced in a study of T-cell reconstitution after alpha-beta-depleted transplantation in children. TCRbeta library preparation incorporated unique molecular identifiers. TCRdb redid the calling of the PCR reads with MiXCR, one entry per CDR3 protein. Among some 6,900 distinct CDR3 sequences listed, roughly 5.4% were seen once. The material sequenced was PBMCs, mostly from graft donor cells, taken 180 days after TCRalphabeta/CD19-depleted stem cell transplant. The receptors originated from a child less than two years old who had a stem cell transplant for acute myeloid leukemia, so the T cells may come from the graft donor.

This clonotype is classed as medium-sized. The genes are TRBV20-1 and TRBJ2-5, with TRBD2 matching over 9 bases. There are 15 residues in the CDR3. The germline CDR1 and CDR2 sequences are DFQATT and SNEGSKA (reference sequence). V lost 5 bases to trimming and J lost 7 bases; unmatched junction nucleotides: 14. CDR3 DNA sequence: TGCAGTGCTCCCCGGCTACTAGCGGGCCAGGGGACCCAGTACTTC. Protein product: CSAPRLLAGQGTQYF.

This clonotype has at least ten counts. The genes are TRBV11-3 and TRBJ2-7, with D possibly matching TRBD1 (5 bases). CDR1 and CDR2 from the germline V gene are SGHNT and YENEEA. V lost 6 bases and J lost 4, with 13 bases in between. The CDR3 runs 13 residues. CDR3 sequence (DNA): TGTGCCAGCAGACCCGGGCAGGGTTACGAGCAGTACTTC. Translation gives CASRPGQGYEQYF.

This clonotype was counted many times. The chain couples TRBV24-1 to TRBJ1-2; TRBD1 aligns across 9 bases. This CDR3 comprises 16 residues. Trimming cost V 4 bases and J 3 bases; bases outside gene matches: 8. The V gene's germline CDR1 is KGHDR and CDR2 SFDVKD. CDR3 sequence reads: CATSEATGGTDYGYTF. The CDR3 DNA follows: TGTGCCACCAGTGAGGCGACAGGGGGGACGGACTATGGCTACACCTTC.

This clonotype was picked up many times. The genes are TRBV4-2 and TRBJ1-4; D remains unclear. CDR3 length: 15 residues. The germline gives CDR1 LGHNA, CDR2 YNFKEQ. With 1 base removed from V and 0 bases from J, the gap between germline ends came to 6 bases. In DNA, the CDR3 is TGTGCCAGCAGCCAAGGGGAGGCAACTAATGAAAAACTGTTTTTT. Protein sequence: CASSQGEATNEKLFF.

This clonotype was seen many times. The chain joins TRBV21-1 to TRBJ2-7; the table gives TRBD1 as D, unverified against the DNA. TRBV21-1 corresponds to a pseudogene. The CDR3 loop spans 16 amino acids. The CDR3 DNA reads TGTGCCAGCAGCAAACCCCCATGTGGCCTCGCCTACGAGCAGTACTTC. Its translation: CASSKPPCGLAYEQYF.

This clonotype was counted at least ten times. The CDR3 bases are TGTGCCAGCAGGACCGGACTAGACTACAATGAGCAGTTCTTC. Residues: CASRTGLDYNEQFF. V gene TRBV2 combines with J gene TRBJ2-1; the match to TRBD2 covers 7 bases. Germline values: CDR1 SNHLY, CDR2 FYNNEI. CDR3 size: 14 residues. With 6 bases clipped from V and 3 bases from J, the junction kept 5 bases outside the gene matches. The full variable domain, with the rest looked up from reference TRBV2 and TRBJ2-1, is EPEVTQTPSHQVTQMGQEVILRCVPISNHLYFYWYRQILGQKVEFLVSFYNNEISEKSEIFDDQFSVERPDGSNFTLKIRSTKLEDSAMYFCASRTGLDYNEQFFGPGTRLTVL.

At least ten counts were recorded for this clonotype. The CDR3 region is CASSQDVGLHGYTF. DNA of the CDR3: TGTGCCAGCAGCCAAGATGTAGGACTACATGGCTACACCTTC. The chain recombines TRBV3-1 with TRBJ1-2; D remains ambiguous. V gave up 0 bases and J gave up 6 bases, with 11 bases separating them. From germline, CDR1 is LGHDT and CDR2 YNNKEL (reference sequence). CDR3 length: 14 residues.

This clonotype was recorded many times. The chain joins TRBV9 to TRBJ1-6, with D unresolved. The germline V gene has CDR1 SGDLS and CDR2 YYNGEE. With 2 bases removed from V and 10 bases from J, the gap between germline ends came to 13 bases. The CDR3 is 14 residues long. This chain's CDR3 is CASSVTFTDSPLHF. CDR3 nucleotide sequence: TGTGCCAGCAGCGTTACCTTTACAGACTCACCCCTCCACTTT. Full variable domain (remainder filled in from reference TRBV9 and TRBJ1-6): DSGVTQTPKHLITATGQRVTLRCSPRSGDLSVYWYQQSLDQGLQFLIQYYNGEERAKGNILERFSAQQFPDLHSELNLSSLELGDSALYFCASSVTFTDSPLHFGNGTRLTVT.

This clonotype was seen once. The chain combines TRBV5-4 with TRBJ2-7; 7 bases fit TRBD2. With 0 bases clipped from V and 5 bases from J, the junction kept 11 bases outside the gene matches. This CDR3 is 16 amino acids long. CDR1 is SGHNT and CDR2 is YYREEE in the germline V gene (reference sequence). This CDR3 is CASSLAWAGEDHEQYF. CDR3 sequence (DNA): TGTGCCAGCAGCTTGGCTTGGGCGGGAGAGGACCACGAGCAGTACTTC.

The sample holds many counts of this clonotype. The J gene is TRBJ2-1, the V gene TRBV5-4, with D tentatively TRBD2 (6 bases). Germline V CDR1 and CDR2: SGHNT, YYREEE (reference sequence). Trimming took 0 bases from V and 4 from J, leaving 14 bases between them. The CDR3 covers 16 residues. The CDR3 DNA is TGTGCCAGCAGCTTGGGCGGCGGGGCCCCATACAATGAGCAGTTCTTC. This translates into CASSLGGGAPYNEQFF.

This clonotype was detected many times. The chain is built from TRBV28 and TRBJ2-1; perhaps TRBD1 as D (6 bases). Germline V gives CDR1 MDHEN, CDR2 SYDVKM. V lost 5 bases and J 5 bases, leaving 22 bases between the germline ends. This CDR3 region has 17 residues. The CDR3 spells CASSPITGSGRNNEQFF. In DNA form, the CDR3 reads TGTGCCAGCAGTCCTATCACAGGGTCCGGCAGGAACAATGAGCAGTTCTTC.

In its sample, this clonotype is medium-sized. V usage is TRBV24-1 and J usage is TRBJ2-3; D is undetermined. Germline V gives CDR1 KGHDR, CDR2 SFDVKD. Trimming removed 5 bases from V and 1 base from J, with 6 bases in between. This CDR3 is built from 13 residues. For the CDR3, the DNA is TGTGCCACCAGTGTCCACGGCACAGATACGCAGTATTTT. This codes for CATSVHGTDTQYF.

This clonotype is medium-sized by share. The chain links TRBV5-6 to TRBJ2-5, with 7 bases lining up with TRBD1. V was pared by 2 bases and J by 4 bases, with 5 bases of the junction left unmatched. The CDR3 is 14 residues long. Germline loops: CDR1 SGHDT, CDR2 YYEEEE. In DNA, the CDR3 is TGTGCCAGCAGCTTAAGGGGGCGGCTAGAGACCCAGTACTTC. This gives the protein CASSLRGRLETQYF.